This TCR beta chain was obtained from a study of neoadjuvant anti-PD-1 for oral cavity cancer. Findings and limits, study-wide: Each response group had just three patients in TCR analyses.

Libraries were prepared by immunoSEQ multiplex PCR; TCRdb keeps only in-frame clonotypes and omits some of them. The profile shows around 15,000 clones, approximately 70% of them singletons. Germline values: CDR1 SGDLS, CDR2 YYNGEE. CDR3 length: 9 amino acids. The V end was cut by 4 bases, the J end by 7 bases, with 2 bases between. Comment on this clone: Its specificity is not known.

The clonotype comes from a person aged 35 to 85 with oral cavity squamous cell carcinoma. The chain recombines TRBV9 with TRBJ1-1; D gene uncertain. The sequencing here drew on PBMCs, taken before nivolumab (anti-PD-1) treatment. CDR3 coding DNA: TGTGCCAGCAGCATTGAAGCTTTCTTT. Translation: CASSIEAFF. The full variable domain, its missing parts supplied by reference TRBV9 and TRBJ1-1, is DSGVTQTPKHLITATGQRVTLRCSPRSGDLSVYWYQQSLDQGLQFLIQYYNGEERAKGNILERFSAQQFPDLHSELNLSSLELGDSALYFCASSIEAFFGQGTRLTVV.